The 18 T cell receptor beta chains below come from one sample, sequenced in a study of T-cell memory formation after mild COVID-19. TCRdb re-analysed the 5' RACE reads in MiXCR, keeping a single row per CDR3 protein. The sample holds about 120,000 distinct CDR3 sequences, about a sixth seen once. Sequenced sample: PBMCs or a T cell subset sorted from them (not recorded which). These receptors were taken from an adult woman who had mild COVID-19 (a few samples of this study predate the infection). Cell type and time point are not known.

The rearrangement links TRBV12-3 or TRBV12-4 to TRBJ2-3; possible D gene TRBD2, 5 bases. V dropped 5 bases and J dropped 10 bases, with 10 bases sitting between them. CDR3 length: 11 amino acids. CDR3 region: CASSSRGPQYF. The CDR3 DNA sequence: TGTGCCAGCAGTAGCAGAGGGCCGCAGTATTTT.

This clonotype was seen only a few times. This sequence joins TRBV14 and TRBJ1-1; TRBD1 matches 7 bases. Germline CDR1 and CDR2: SGHDN and FVKESK. This CDR3 is 13 amino acids long. Trimming removed 2 bases from V and 8 bases from J; junction bases left unmatched: 5. DNA of the CDR3: TGTGCCAGCAGCCAAACCCGGACAGGAGAAGCTTTCTTT. It codes for CASSQTRTGEAFF.

This clonotype showed up just a few times. J is TRBJ2-1 and V is TRBV27; D is possibly TRBD1 (5 bases). CDR1 is MNHEY and CDR2 is SMNVEV in the germline V gene (reference sequence). The CDR3 extends over 14 amino acids. V was cut by 5 bases and J by 6 bases, with 14 bases left in between. The CDR3: CASSGGRAPNEQFF. CDR3 bases: TGTGCCAGCAGTGGCGGCAGGGCTCCCAATGAGCAGTTCTTC.

This chain connects TRBV29-1 to TRBJ1-1; no firm D call. The CDR3 is 12 residues long. Between the trimmed V and J ends, which lost 4 bases and 3 bases, there was a span of 9 bases. CDR1 is SQVTM and CDR2 is ANQGSEA in the germline V gene. CDR3 coding DNA: TGCAGCGTTGCTAATATGGACACTGAAGCTTTCTTT. It specifies CSVANMDTEAFF.

This clonotype was observed a few times. The chain uses TRBV18 and TRBJ2-2; 8 bases line up with TRBD1. J gave up 2 bases and V 4 bases, and 6 bases lay outside the gene matches. Per germline, CDR1 KGHSH and CDR2 LQKENI. This CDR3 has 16 amino acids. The CDR3 nucleotides are TGTGCCAGCTCACTCCGGGACAGGCTAAACACCGGGGAGCTGTTTTTT. Its translation: CASSLRDRLNTGELFF. Filled out from reference TRBV18 and TRBJ2-2, the complete variable domain reads NAGVMQNPRHLVRRRGQEARLRCSPMKGHSHVYWYRQLPEEGLKFMVYLQKENIIDESGMPKERFSAEFPKEGPSILRIQQVVRGDSAAYFCASSLRDRLNTGELFFGEGSRLTVL.

This clonotype was seen many times. The genes are TRBV2 and TRBJ1-2, with TRBD1 as a possible D gene (5 bases). The ends were cut back, 6 bases at V and 1 base at J, with 15 bases in the middle. This CDR3 contains 15 residues. The germline gives CDR1 SNHLY, CDR2 FYNNEI. The CDR3 DNA sequence: TGTGCCAGCAGACAGGCCTCGGCTCTTAACTATGGCTACACCTTC. Protein: CASRQASALNYGYTF.

The chain has TRBV7-2 and TRBJ2-5; possible D gene TRBD2, 6 bases. The V gene's germline CDR1 is SGHTA and CDR2 FQGNSA. V was clipped by 5 bases and J by 9 bases, with 19 bases between them. CDR3 length equals 14 residues. The CDR3 region has the DNA TGTGCCAGCAGCCAAGACCCGATAGTAGCGGCCCAGTACTTC. This sequence encodes CASSQDPIVAAQYF.

This clonotype was observed a few times. The chain recombines TRBV12-3 or TRBV12-4 with TRBJ1-2; TRBD1 might be the D (5 bases). CDR3 length equals 16 residues. V was trimmed by 6 bases and J by 2 bases, leaving 19 bases between them. This chain's CDR3 is CASSRFSTATNYGYTF. CDR3 nucleotide sequence: TGTGCCAGCAGCCGGTTTTCGACAGCCACCAACTATGGCTACACCTTC.

The J gene is TRBJ2-5, the V gene TRBV24-1, with D uncertain. The length of the CDR3 is 14 residues. V was clipped by 3 bases and J by 5 bases, with 12 bases between them. Per germline, CDR1 KGHDR and CDR2 SFDVKD. The CDR3 nucleotides are TGTGCCACCAGTGATGCTATTAGCTTGGAGACCCAGTACTTC. Amino acids: CATSDAISLETQYF.

Many counts were recorded for this clonotype. A much more abundant neighbour one base away suggests this may be a read error. The J gene is TRBJ2-7, the V gene TRBV5-1, with 7 positions matching TRBD2. This CDR3 is 15 amino acids long. Germline trimming cut 3 bases from V and 4 bases from J; bases unmatched to any gene: 10. CDR1 SGHRS and CDR2 YFSETQ come from the germline V gene. The CDR3 coding sequence is TGCGCCAGCAGCTCCGGACGAGCGGGAATGTACGAGCAGTACTTC. This gives the protein CASSSGRAGMYEQYF.

The CDR3 reads CASKPPMGTRSIEAFF. The CDR3 DNA reads as TGTGCCAGCAAACCCCCAATGGGGACACGCTCGATTGAAGCTTTCTTT. The J gene is TRBJ1-1, the V gene TRBV12-3 or TRBV12-4, with a tentative D call TRBD1 (6 bases). This CDR3 region has 16 residues. Trimming took 7 bases from V and 7 from J, leaving 25 bases between them.

The chain joins TRBV2 to TRBJ1-4; D is unresolved. V lost 4 bases and J 7 bases, leaving 4 bases between the germline ends. The length of the CDR3 is 11 residues. Germline lookup yields CDR1 SNHLY and CDR2 FYNNEI. The CDR3 bases are TGTGCCAGCAGTGTAGGTGAAAAACTGTTTTTT. Its protein is CASSVGEKLFF. The full variable domain, completed using reference TRBV2 and TRBJ1-4, is EPEVTQTPSHQVTQMGQEVILRCVPISNHLYFYWYRQILGQKVEFLVSFYNNEISEKSEIFDDQFSVERPDGSNFTLKIRSTKLEDSAMYFCASSVGEKLFFGSGTQLSVL.

This clonotype was observed a handful of times. This chain connects TRBV12-3 or TRBV12-4 to TRBJ2-3; D is perhaps TRBD1 or TRBD2 (6 bases each). The V and J ends lost 10 bases and 6 bases respectively, with 20 bases between them. This CDR3 has 14 amino acids. The CDR3 reads CANAVGAGRDTQYF. The CDR3 DNA follows: TGTGCCAACGCGGTGGGGGCAGGGAGGGATACGCAGTATTTT.

This chain links TRBV7-9 with TRBJ2-1, with D possibly called TRBD1 or TRBD2 (5 bases each). Germline V lookup: CDR1 SEHNR, CDR2 FQNEAQ (reference sequence). This CDR3 is 13 amino acids long. V was pared by 7 bases and J by 5 bases, with 12 bases between. Here the CDR3 reads CASTGTPHNEQFF. CDR3 DNA sequence: TGTGCCAGCACCGGGACCCCCCACAATGAGCAGTTCTTC.

This clonotype was detected only a few times. The rearrangement links TRBV6-2 or TRBV6-3 to TRBJ2-3, with 13 bases matching TRBD2. V was clipped by 6 bases and J by 4 bases; unmatched bases: 4. The CDR3 has 15 amino acids. Germline loops: CDR1 MNHEY, CDR2 SVGEGT. CDR3 amino acids: CASRMTSGRSDTQYF. In DNA form, the CDR3 reads TGTGCCAGCAGGATGACTAGCGGGAGGTCAGATACGCAGTATTTT.

This clonotype was detected a few times. The chain carries TRBV12-3 or TRBV12-4 and TRBJ2-6; D gene uncertain. The CDR3 covers 13 residues. The germline V and J ends were trimmed by 1 base and 3 bases, with 1 base remaining between them. The CDR3 sequence: CASSLVGANVLTF. CDR3 DNA sequence: TGTGCCAGCAGTTTAGTTGGGGCCAACGTCCTGACTTTC.

The genes are TRBV5-1 and TRBJ2-1; the D gene is possibly TRBD1 (5 bases). Germline CDR1 and CDR2: SGHRS and YFSETQ. The CDR3 loop spans 18 amino acids. The ends were cut back, 4 bases at V and 0 bases at J, with 20 bases in the middle. CDR3 sequence: CASSRGRGARTSYNEQFF. CDR3 in DNA: TGCGCCAGCAGCAGGGGCCGAGGAGCCCGGACCTCCTACAATGAGCAGTTCTTC. Supplemented by reference TRBV5-1 and TRBJ2-1, the full variable domain reads KAGVTQTPRYLIKTRGQQVTLSCSPISGHRSVSWYQQTPGQGLQFLFEYFSETQRNKGNFPGRFSGRQFSNSRSEMNVSTLELGDSALYLCASSRGRGARTSYNEQFFGPGTRLTVL.

The chain links TRBV7-2 to TRBJ2-6; D is undetermined. The germline V gene has CDR1 SGHTA and CDR2 FQGNSA. The ends were cut back, 1 base at V and 1 base at J, with 8 bases in the middle. This CDR3 contains 16 residues. The CDR3 nucleotides are TGTGCCAGCAGCTTAGTGCCAGCGTCTGGGGCCAACGTCCTGACTTTC. It translates to CASSLVPASGANVLTF.